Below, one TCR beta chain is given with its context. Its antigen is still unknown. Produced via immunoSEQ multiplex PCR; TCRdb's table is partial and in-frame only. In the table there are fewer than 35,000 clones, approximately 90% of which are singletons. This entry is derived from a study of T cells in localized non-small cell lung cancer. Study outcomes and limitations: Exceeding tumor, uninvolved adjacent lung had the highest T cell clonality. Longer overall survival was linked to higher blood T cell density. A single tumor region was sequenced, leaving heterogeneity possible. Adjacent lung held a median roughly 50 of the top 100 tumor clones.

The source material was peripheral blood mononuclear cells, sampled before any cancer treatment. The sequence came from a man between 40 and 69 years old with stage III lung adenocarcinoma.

For the CDR3, the DNA is TGTGCCAGCAGCTTTGGGGGGAGCCTTTACAATGAGCAGTTCTTC. Protein: CASSFGGSLYNEQFF. The J gene is TRBJ2-1, the V gene TRBV7-2; D perhaps matches TRBD2 (6 bases). Trimming took off 3 bases at V and 4 bases at J, with 13 bases between the two ends. Germline V CDR1 and CDR2: SGHTA, FQGNSA. The CDR3 covers 15 residues.